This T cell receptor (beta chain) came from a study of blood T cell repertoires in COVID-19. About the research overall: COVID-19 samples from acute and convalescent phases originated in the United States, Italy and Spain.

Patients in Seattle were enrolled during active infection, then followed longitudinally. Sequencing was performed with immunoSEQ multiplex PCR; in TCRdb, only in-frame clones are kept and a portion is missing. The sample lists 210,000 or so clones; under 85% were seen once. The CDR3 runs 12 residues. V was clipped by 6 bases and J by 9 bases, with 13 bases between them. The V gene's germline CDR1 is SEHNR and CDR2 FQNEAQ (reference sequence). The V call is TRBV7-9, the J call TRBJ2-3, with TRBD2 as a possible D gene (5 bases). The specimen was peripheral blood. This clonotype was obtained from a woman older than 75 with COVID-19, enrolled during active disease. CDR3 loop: CASRIGEFTQYF. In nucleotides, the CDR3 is TGTGCCAGCAGGATCGGGGAATTCACGCAGTATTTT.